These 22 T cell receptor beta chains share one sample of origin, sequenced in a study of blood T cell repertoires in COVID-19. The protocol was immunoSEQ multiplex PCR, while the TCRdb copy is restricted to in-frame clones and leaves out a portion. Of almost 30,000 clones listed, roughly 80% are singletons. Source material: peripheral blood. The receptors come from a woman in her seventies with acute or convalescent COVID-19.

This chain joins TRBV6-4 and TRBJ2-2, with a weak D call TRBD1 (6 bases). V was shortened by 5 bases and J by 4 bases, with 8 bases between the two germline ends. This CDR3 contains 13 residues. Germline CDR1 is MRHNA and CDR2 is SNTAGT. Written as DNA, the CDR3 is TGTGCCAGCAGTTTGACAGGCACCGGGGAGCTGTTTTTT. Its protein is CASSLTGTGELFF.

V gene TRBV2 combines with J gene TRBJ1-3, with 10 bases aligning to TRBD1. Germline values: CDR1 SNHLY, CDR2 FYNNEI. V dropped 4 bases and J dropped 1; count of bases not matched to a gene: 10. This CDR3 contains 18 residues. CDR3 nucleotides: TGTGCCAGCAGTGTTGGTAGAAGGGACAGGGGTTCTGGAAACACCATATATTTT. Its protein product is CASSVGRRDRGSGNTIYF.

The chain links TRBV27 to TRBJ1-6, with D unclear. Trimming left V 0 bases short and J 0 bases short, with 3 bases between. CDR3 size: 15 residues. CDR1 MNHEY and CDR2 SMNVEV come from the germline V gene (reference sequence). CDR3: CASSLSSSYNSPLHF. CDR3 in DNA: TGTGCCAGCAGTTTATCCAGCTCCTATAATTCACCCCTCCACTTT.

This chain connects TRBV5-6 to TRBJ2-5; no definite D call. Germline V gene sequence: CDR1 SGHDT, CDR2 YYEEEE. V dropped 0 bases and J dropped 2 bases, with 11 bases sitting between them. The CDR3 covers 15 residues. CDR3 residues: CASSLAFENQETQYF. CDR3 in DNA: TGTGCCAGCAGCTTGGCCTTCGAGAATCAAGAGACCCAGTACTTC.

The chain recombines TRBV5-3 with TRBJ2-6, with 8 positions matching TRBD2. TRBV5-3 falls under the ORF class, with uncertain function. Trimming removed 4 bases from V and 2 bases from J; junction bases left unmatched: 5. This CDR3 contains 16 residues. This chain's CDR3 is CARSPGGGTGANVLTF. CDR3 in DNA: TGTGCCAGAAGCCCCGGCGGGGGGACTGGGGCCAACGTCCTGACTTTC.

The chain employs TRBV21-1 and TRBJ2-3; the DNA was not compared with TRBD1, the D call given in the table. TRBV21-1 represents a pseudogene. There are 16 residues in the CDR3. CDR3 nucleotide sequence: TGTGCCAGCAGCTTCACAGGTTCCCCAAGCACAGATACGCAGTATTTT. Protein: CASSFTGSPSTDTQYF.

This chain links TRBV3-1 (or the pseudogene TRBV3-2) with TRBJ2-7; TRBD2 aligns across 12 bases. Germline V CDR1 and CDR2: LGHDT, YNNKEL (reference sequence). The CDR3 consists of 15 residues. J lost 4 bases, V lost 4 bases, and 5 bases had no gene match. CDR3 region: CASSPGTSGRYEQYF. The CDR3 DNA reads TGTGCCAGCAGCCCGGGGACTAGCGGGCGTTACGAGCAGTACTTC.

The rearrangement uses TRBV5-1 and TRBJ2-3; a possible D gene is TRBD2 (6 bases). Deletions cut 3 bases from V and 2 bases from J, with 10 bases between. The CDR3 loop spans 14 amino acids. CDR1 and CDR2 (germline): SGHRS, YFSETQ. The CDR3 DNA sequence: TGCGCCAGCAGCTCCGGACTACCCACAGATACGCAGTATTTT. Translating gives CASSSGLPTDTQYF.

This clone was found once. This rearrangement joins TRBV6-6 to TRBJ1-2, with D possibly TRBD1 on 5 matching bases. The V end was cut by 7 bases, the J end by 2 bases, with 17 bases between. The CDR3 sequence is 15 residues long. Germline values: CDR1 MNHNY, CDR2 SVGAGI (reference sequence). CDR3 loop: CASKPQGGPNYGYTF. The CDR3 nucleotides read TGTGCCAGCAAACCTCAGGGTGGCCCCAACTATGGCTACACCTTC.

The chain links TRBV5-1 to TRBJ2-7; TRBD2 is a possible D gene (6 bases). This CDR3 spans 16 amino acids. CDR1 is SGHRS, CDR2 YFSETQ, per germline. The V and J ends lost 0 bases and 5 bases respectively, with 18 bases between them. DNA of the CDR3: TGCGCCAGCAGCTTGGCTGTCGGGAGTTTTAGTAACGAGCAGTACTTC. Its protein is CASSLAVGSFSNEQYF.

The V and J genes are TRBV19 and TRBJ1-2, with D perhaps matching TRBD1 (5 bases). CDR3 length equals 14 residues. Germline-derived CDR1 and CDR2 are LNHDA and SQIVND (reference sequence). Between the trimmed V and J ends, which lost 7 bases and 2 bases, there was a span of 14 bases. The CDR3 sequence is CASTTWGENYGYTF. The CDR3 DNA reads TGTGCCAGTACTACTTGGGGGGAAAACTATGGCTACACCTTC.

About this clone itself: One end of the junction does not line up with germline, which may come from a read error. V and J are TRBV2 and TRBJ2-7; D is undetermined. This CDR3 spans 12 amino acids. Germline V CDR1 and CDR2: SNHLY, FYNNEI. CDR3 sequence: CASSQVSHEQYF. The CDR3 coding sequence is TGTGCCAGCAGTCAGGTCTCCCACGAGCAGTACTTC.

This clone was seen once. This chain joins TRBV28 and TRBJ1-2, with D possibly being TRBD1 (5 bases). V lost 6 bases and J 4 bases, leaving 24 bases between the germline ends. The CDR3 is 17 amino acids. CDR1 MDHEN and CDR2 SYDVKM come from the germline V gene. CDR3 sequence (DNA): TGTGCCAGCAGAGTGCCCCCTCAGGGACTCGGGGGCTATGGCTACACCTTC. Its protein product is CASRVPPQGLGGYGYTF.

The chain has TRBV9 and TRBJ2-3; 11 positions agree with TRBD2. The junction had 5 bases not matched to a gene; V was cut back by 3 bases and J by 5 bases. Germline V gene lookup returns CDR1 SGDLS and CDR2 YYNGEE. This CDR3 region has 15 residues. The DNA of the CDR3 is TGTGCCAGCAGCGGTAGCGGGGGGGCCTTAGATACGCAGTATTTT. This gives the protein CASSGSGGALDTQYF.

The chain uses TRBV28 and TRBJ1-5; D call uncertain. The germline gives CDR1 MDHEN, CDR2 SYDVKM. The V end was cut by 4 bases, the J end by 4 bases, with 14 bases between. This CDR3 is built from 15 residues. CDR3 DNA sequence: TGTGCCAGCAGTTCAACGACTGCTACTAATCAGCCCCAGCATTTT. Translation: CASSSTTATNQPQHF.

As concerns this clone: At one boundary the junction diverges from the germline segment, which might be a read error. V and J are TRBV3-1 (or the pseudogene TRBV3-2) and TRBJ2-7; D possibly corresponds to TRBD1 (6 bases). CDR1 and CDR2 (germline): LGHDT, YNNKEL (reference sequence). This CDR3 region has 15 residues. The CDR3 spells CARSQWGPRSYEQYF. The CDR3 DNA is TGTGCCAGAAGCCAGTGGGGGCCTCGCTCCTACGAGCAGTACTTC.

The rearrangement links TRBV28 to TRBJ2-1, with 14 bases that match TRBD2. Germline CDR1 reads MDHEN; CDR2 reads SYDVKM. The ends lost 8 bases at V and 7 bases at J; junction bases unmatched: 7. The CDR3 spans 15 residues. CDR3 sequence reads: CASLTGTSGRNEQFF. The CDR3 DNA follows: TGTGCCAGCCTGACCGGGACTAGCGGGAGAAATGAGCAGTTCTTC.

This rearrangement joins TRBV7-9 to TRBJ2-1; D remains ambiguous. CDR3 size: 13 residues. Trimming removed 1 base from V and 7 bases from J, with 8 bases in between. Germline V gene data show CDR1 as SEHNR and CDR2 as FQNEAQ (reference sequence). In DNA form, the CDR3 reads TGTGCCAGCAGCTTAGGGCCAAATAATGAGCAGTTCTTC. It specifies CASSLGPNNEQFF.

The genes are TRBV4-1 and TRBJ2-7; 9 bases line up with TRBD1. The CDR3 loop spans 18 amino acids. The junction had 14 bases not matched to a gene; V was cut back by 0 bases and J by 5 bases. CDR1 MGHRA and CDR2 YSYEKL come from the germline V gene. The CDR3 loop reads CASSQDLGTGKIFDEQYF. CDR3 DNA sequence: TGCGCCAGCAGCCAAGATCTTGGGACAGGGAAGATCTTCGACGAGCAGTACTTC.

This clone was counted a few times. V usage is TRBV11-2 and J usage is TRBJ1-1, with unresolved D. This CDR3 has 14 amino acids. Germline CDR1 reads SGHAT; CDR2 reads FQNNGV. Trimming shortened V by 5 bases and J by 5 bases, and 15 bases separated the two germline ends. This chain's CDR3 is CASSHPGRSTEAFF. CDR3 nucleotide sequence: TGTGCCAGCAGCCACCCTGGCAGGTCGACTGAAGCTTTCTTT.

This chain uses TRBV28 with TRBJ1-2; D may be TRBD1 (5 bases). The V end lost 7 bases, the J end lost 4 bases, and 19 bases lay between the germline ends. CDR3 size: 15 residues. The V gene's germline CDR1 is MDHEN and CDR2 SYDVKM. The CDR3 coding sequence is TGTGCCAGCACCCCAAGCGCTGGGCAGGGCTATGGCTACACCTTC. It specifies CASTPSAGQGYGYTF.

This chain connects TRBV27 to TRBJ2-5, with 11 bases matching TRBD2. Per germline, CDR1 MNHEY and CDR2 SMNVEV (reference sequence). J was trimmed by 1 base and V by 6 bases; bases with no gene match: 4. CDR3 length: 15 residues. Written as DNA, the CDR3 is TGTGCCAGCAGGAGACTAGCGGGGCTCCAAGAGACCCAGTACTTC. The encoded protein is CASRRLAGLQETQYF.